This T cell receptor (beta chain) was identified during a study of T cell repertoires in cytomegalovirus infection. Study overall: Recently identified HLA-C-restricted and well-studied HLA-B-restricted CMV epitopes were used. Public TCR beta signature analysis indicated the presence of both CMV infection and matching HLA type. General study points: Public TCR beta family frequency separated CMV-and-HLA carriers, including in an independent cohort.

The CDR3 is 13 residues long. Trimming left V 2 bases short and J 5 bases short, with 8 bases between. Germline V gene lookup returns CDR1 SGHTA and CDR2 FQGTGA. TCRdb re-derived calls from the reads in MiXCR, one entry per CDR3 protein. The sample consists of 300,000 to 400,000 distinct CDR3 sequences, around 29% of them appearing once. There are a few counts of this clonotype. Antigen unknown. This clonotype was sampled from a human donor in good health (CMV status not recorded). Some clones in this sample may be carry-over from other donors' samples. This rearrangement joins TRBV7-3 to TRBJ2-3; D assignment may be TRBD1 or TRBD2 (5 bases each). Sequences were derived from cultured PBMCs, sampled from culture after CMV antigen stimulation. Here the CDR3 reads CASSLEGQDTQYF. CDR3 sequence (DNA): TGTGCCAGCAGCTTAGAGGGGCAAGATACGCAGTATTTT.